This T cell receptor (beta chain) was captured by sequencing in a study of T cell repertoires in cytomegalovirus infection. Broader study findings: Carriage of CMV together with the relevant HLA was identifiable through cumulative public TCR beta family frequency.

A remark on this clonotype: No antigen is known for it. A much larger clone lies a single base off, so this may be a read error.

This CDR3 has 13 amino acids. V was trimmed by 1 base and J by 7 bases, leaving 8 bases between them. CDR1 is MGHRA and CDR2 is YSYEKL in the germline V gene. TCRdb processed the reads anew with MiXCR; each CDR3 protein has one entry. The sample carries hundreds of thousands of distinct CDR3 sequences, about 10% recorded once. J is TRBJ1-5 and V is TRBV4-1; a possible D gene is TRBD1 (5 bases). The source is a human donor in good health (CMV status not recorded). Some clones in this sample may be carry-over from other donors' samples. Sequenced material: PBMCs. The DNA of the CDR3 is TGCGCCAGCAGCCAAGGGACAACCCAGCCCCAGCATTTT. It translates to CASSQGTTQPQHF.